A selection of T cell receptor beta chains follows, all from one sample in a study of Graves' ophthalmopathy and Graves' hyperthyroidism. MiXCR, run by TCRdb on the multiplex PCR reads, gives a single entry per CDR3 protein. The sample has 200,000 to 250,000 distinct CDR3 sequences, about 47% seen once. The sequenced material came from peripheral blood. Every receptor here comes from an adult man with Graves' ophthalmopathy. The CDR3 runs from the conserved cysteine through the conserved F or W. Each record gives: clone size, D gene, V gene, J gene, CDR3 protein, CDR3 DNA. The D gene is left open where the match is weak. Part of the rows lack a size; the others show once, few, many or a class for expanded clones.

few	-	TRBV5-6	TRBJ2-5	CASSLEIGETQYF	TGTGCCAGCAGCCTAGAGATAGGAGAGACCCAGTACTTC
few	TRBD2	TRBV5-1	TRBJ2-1	CASSPRLAGAYNEQFF	TGCGCCAGCAGCCCAAGACTAGCGGGGGCCTACAATGAGCAGTTCTTC
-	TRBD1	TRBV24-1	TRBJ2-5	CATNDRGEETQYF	TGTGCCACCAACGACAGGGGAGAAGAGACCCAGTACTTC
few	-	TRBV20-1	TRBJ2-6	CSARGQTLSGANVLTF	TGCAGTGCTAGAGGACAAACCCTCTCTGGGGCCAACGTCCTGACTTTC
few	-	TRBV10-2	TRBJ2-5	CASSTGTHQETQYF	TGCGCCAGCAGCACCGGGACACACCAAGAGACCCAGTACTTC
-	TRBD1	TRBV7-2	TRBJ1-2	CASSFGTAVYGYTF	TGTGCCAGCAGCTTTGGGACAGCGGTCTATGGCTACACCTTC
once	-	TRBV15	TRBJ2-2	CATSRAGPPGELFF	TGTGCCACCAGCAGAGCCGGCCCTCCCGGGGAGCTGTTTTTT
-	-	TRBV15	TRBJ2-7	CATEVGDEQYF	TGTGCCACCGAGGTGGGGGACGAGCAGTACTTC
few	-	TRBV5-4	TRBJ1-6	CASSLRDTDSPLHF	TGTGCCAGCAGCTTGAGAGACACTGATTCACCCCTCCACTTT
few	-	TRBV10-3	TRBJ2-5	CAISESTARAQGQETQYF	TGTGCCATCAGTGAGTCGACGGCTCGGGCGCAAGGGCAAGAGACCCAGTACTTC
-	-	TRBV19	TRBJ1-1	CASSTGGVSTEAFF	TGTGCCAGTAGCACTGGTGGAGTGAGCACTGAAGCTTTCTTT
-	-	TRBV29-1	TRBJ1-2	CSARTRGEGGYTF	TGCAGCGCCCGAACCAGGGGAGAGGGTGGCTACACCTTC
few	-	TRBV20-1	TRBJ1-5	CSVTRRGDQPQHF	TGCAGTGTTACCCGACGGGGGGATCAGCCCCAGCATTTT
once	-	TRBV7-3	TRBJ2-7	CASSLGGGPLLGEQYF	TGTGCCAGCAGCTTAGGGGGAGGACCCCTCCTGGGGGAGCAGTACTTC
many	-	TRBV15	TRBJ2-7	CATSGAGMEYEQYF	TGTGCCACCAGCGGCGCGGGGATGGAGTACGAGCAGTACTTC
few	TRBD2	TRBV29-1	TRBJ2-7	CSVEVGTSDLEQYF	TGCAGCGTTGAAGTGGGGACTAGCGATCTCGAGCAGTACTTC
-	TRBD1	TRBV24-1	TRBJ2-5	CATSDQTGGLEIQYF	TGTGCCACCAGTGATCAAACAGGGGGCTTAGAGATCCAGTACTTC
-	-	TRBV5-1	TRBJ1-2	CASSLVEKASYGYTF	TGCGCCAGCAGCTTGGTGGAAAAAGCTAGCTATGGCTACACCTTC
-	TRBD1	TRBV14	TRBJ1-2	CASSQDLQGAWDGYTF	TGTGCCAGCAGCCAAGATTTACAGGGGGCGTGGGATGGCTACACCTTC
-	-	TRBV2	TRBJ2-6	CASSEASGRERRFF	TGTGCCAGCAGTGAAGCTTCGGGTAGGGAACGAAGGTTCTTC
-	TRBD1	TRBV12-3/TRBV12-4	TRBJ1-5	CASSSQGAIQPQHF	TGTGCCAGCAGTTCGCAGGGGGCCATCCAGCCCCAGCATTTT
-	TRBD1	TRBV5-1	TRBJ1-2	CASSSLQGNYGYTF	TGCGCCAGCAGCTCCTTACAGGGGAACTATGGCTACACCTTC
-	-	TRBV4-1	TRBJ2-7	CASSHASSSYEQYF	TGCGCCAGCAGCCATGCGAGTAGCTCCTACGAGCAGTACTTC
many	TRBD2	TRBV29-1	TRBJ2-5	CSVVGLAGGETQYF	TGCAGCGTGGTGGGACTAGCGGGAGGGGAGACCCAGTACTTC
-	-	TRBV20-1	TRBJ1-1	CSASEGRNTEAFF	TGCAGTGCTTCCGAAGGCAGGAACACTGAAGCTTTCTTT
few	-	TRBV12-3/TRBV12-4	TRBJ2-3	CASSHTDTQYF	TGTGCCAGCAGTCACACAGATACGCAGTATTTT
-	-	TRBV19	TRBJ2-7	CASSSQGLSYEQYF	TGTGCCAGTAGTTCCCAGGGACTCTCCTACGAGCAGTACTTC
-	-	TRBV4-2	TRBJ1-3	CASSQDGAITDTIYF	TGTGCCAGCAGCCAAGATGGGGCAATTACGGACACCATATATTTT
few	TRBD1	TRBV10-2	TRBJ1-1	CASIKQGVNTEAFF	TGCGCCAGCATTAAACAGGGGGTGAACACTGAAGCTTTCTTT
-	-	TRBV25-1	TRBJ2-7	CASRNGIGAYEQYF	TGTGCCAGCAGAAATGGAATAGGGGCCTACGAGCAGTACTTC
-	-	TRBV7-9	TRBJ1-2	CASGVDRYGYTF	TGTGCCAGCGGCGTAGACAGATATGGCTACACCTTC
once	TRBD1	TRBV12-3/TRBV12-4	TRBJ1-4	CASRENSGTGNEKLFF	TGTGCCAGCAGGGAAAACTCCGGGACAGGGAATGAAAAACTGTTTTTT
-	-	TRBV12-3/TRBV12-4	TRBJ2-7	CASGGRDEQYF	TGTGCCAGCGGGGGCAGGGACGAGCAGTACTTC
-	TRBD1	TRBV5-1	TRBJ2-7	CASSLGQGLSEQYF	TGCGCCAGCAGCTTGGGACAGGGTTTATCCGAGCAGTACTTC
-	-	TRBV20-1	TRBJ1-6	CSASLAGLGNSPFHF	TGCAGTGCTAGCTTAGCCGGGTTGGGAAATTCACCCTTCCACTTT
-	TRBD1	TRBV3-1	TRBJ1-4	CASSLTQGAAEKLFF	TGTGCCAGCAGCTTAACACAGGGGGCGGCTGAAAAACTGTTTTTT
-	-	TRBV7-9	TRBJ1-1	CASSFGGGRNTEAFF	TGTGCCAGCAGCTTTGGCGGGGGCAGGAACACTGAAGCTTTCTTT
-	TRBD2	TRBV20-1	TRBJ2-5	CSARKLGLPQETQYF	TGCAGTGCTCGGAAATTGGGACTACCCCAAGAGACCCAGTACTTC
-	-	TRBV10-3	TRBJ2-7	CASSQNTGTYEQYF	TGTGCCAGCAGCCAAAACACAGGGACCTACGAGCAGTACTTC
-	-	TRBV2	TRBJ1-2	CASRGNRGFNYGYTF	TGTGCCAGCAGAGGCAACCGGGGGTTCAACTATGGCTACACCTTC